This TCR beta chain was captured by sequencing in a study of blood T cells in healthy people across ages. Background on the study: About one barcoded beta molecule per two T cells was the capture yield of template switching. The study's findings and limits: In these data, TCR beta diversity tracked strongly with naive T cell percentage.

This clonotype turned up a few times. Its antigen is unidentified. V was cut by 1 base and J by 2 bases, with 10 bases left in between. This CDR3 has 14 amino acids. From germline, CDR1 is SGDLS and CDR2 YYNGEE. Alongside a J-beta primer mix, a sample-barcoded 5' primer served in a second PCR lasting 7 to 11 cycles. TCRdb re-called the 5' RACE reads through MiXCR, storing one row per CDR3 protein. This table holds 800,000 or so distinct CDR3 sequences, about 45% found once. Sequenced material: blood. The gene calls are TRBV9 and TRBJ2-7; D ambiguous. The sequence was obtained from a man older than 75 in good health. CDR3 residues: CASSVTDDAYEQYF. DNA of the CDR3: TGTGCCAGCAGCGTAACGGATGACGCCTACGAGCAGTACTTC.